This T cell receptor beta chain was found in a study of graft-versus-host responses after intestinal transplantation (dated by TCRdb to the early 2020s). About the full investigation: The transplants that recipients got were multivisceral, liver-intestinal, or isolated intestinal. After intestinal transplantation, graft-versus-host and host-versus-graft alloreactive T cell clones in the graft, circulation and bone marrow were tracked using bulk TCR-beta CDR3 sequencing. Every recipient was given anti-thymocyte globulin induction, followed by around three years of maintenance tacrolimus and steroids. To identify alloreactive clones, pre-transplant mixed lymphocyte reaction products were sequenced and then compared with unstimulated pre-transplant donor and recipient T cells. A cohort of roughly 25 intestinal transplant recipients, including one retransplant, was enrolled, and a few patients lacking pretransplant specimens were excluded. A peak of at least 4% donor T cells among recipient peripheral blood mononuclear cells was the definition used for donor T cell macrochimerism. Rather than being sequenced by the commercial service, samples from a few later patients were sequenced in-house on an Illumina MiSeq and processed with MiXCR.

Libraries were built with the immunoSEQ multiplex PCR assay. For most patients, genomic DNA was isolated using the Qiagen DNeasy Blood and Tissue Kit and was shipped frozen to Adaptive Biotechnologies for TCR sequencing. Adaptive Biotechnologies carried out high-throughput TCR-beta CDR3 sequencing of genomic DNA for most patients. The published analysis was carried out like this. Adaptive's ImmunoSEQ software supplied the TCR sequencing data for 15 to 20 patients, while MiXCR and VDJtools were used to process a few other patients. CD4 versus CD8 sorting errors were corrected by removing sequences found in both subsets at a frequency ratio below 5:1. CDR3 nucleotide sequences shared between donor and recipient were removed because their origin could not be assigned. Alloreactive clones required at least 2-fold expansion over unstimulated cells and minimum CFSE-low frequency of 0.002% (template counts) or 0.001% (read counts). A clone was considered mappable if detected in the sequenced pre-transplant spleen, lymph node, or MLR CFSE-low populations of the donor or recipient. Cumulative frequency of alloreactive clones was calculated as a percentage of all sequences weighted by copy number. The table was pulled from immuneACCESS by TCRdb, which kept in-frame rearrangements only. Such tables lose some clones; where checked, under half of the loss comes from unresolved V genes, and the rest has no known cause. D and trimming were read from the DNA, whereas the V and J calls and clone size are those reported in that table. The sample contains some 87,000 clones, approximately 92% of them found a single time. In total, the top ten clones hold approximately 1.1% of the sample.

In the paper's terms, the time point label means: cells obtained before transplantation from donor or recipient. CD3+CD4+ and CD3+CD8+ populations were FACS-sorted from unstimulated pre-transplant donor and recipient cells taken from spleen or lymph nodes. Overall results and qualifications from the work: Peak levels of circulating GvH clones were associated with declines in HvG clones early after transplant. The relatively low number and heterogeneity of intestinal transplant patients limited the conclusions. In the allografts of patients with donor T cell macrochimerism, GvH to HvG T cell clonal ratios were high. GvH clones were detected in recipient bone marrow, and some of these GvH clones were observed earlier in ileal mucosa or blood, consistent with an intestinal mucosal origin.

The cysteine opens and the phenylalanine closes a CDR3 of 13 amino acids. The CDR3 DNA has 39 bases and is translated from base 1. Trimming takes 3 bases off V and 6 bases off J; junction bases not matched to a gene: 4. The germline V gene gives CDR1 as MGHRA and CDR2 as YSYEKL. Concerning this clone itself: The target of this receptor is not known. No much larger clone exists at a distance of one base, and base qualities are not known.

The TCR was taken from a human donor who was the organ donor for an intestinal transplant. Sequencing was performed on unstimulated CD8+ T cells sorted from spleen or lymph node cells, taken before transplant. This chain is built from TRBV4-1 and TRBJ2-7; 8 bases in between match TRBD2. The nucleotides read TGCGCCAGCAGCCACCGGGGGGGATTCGAGCAGTACTTC. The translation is CASSHRGGFEQYF.